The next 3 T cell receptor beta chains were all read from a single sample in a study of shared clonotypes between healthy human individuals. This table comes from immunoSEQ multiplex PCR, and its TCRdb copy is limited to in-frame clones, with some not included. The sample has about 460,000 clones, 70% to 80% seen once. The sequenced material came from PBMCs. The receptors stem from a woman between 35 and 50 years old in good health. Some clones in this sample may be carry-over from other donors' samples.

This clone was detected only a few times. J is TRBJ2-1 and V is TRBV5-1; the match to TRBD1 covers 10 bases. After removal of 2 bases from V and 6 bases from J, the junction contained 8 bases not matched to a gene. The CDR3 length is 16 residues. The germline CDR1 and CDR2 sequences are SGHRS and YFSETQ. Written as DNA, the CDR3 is TGCGCCAGCAGCTTAATACCGGGACAGGGGTTCAATGAGCAGTTCTTC. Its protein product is CASSLIPGQGFNEQFF. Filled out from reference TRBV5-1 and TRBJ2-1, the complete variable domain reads KAGVTQTPRYLIKTRGQQVTLSCSPISGHRSVSWYQQTPGQGLQFLFEYFSETQRNKGNFPGRFSGRQFSNSRSEMNVSTLELGDSALYLCASSLIPGQGFNEQFFGPGTRLTVL.

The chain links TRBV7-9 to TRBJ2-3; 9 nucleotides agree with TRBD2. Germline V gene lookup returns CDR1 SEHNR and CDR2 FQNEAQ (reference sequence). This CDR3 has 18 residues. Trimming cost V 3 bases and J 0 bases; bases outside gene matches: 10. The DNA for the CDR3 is TGTGCCAGCAGCTTGCTGGTCCGGACTAGCGTTAGCACAGATACGCAGTATTTT. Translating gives CASSLLVRTSVSTDTQYF.

The chain's CDR3 is CASSLFSGAGNEQYF. CDR3 nucleotide sequence: TGTGCCAGCAGTTTATTTAGTGGCGCAGGAAACGAGCAGTACTTC. The genes are TRBV28 and TRBJ2-7, with unresolved D. The CDR3 covers 15 residues. Germline CDR1 and CDR2: MDHEN and SYDVKM. The germline V and J ends were trimmed by 1 base and 5 bases, with 15 bases remaining between them. The full variable domain, rest sourced from reference TRBV28 and TRBJ2-7, is DVKVTQSSRYLVKRTGEKVFLECVQDMDHENMFWYRQDPGLGLRLIYFSYDVKMKEKGDIPEGYSVSREKKERFSLILESASTNQTSMYLCASSLFSGAGNEQYFGPGTRLTVT.